This entry lists 7 T cell receptor beta chains sequenced from one sample in a study of blood T cell repertoires in COVID-19. Data came from immunoSEQ multiplex PCR; TCRdb stores just in-frame clones and leaves some out. Of 150,000 to 200,000 clones detected, 70% to 90% appear once; the ten largest clones hold approximately 11%. Source material: peripheral blood. These receptors were obtained from a woman aged 60-75 years with COVID-19, enrolled during active disease.

The chain recombines TRBV10-3 with TRBJ2-6; the D gene is possibly TRBD1 (6 bases). CDR1 is ENHRY and CDR2 is SYGVKD in the germline V gene. This CDR3 region has 16 residues. The V and J ends lost 6 bases and 4 bases respectively, with 16 bases between them. The CDR3 sequence is CAISAPQGKGANVLTF. Written as DNA, the CDR3 is TGTGCCATCAGCGCCCCTCAGGGGAAAGGGGCCAACGTCCTGACTTTC.

Regarding this clone: At one of its ends the junction is not consistent with the germline gene, which may arise from a read error. The rearrangement joins TRBV29-1 to TRBJ2-7; 7 bases agree with TRBD1. Germline V lookup: CDR1 SQVTM, CDR2 ANQGSEA. The CDR3 consists of 14 residues. The CDR3 DNA reads as TGCAGCGCCTATGAACCGGGACAGCAATACGGGCAGTACTTC. Amino acids: CSAYEPGQQYGQYF.

J is TRBJ2-7 and V is TRBV13; 9 bases are shared with TRBD2. The CDR3 covers 15 residues. Germline values: CDR1 PRHDT, CDR2 FYEKMQ (reference sequence). Germline trimming cut 1 base from V and 2 bases from J; bases unmatched to any gene: 3. In nucleotides, the CDR3 is TGTGCCAGCAGCTTAGCCCGGACTAGCGCCTACGAGCAGTACTTC. Amino acids: CASSLARTSAYEQYF.

This clone was detected a few times. The CDR3 DNA reads as TGTGCCAGCAGTCAACTCAGAGTACAGGGAAATTCACCCCTCCACTTT. Its protein is CASSQLRVQGNSPLHF. The J gene is TRBJ1-6, the V gene TRBV28, with D tentatively TRBD1 (6 bases). V shed 5 bases and J shed 7 bases, with 18 bases lying between them. CDR1 MDHEN and CDR2 SYDVKM come from the germline V gene. The CDR3 totals 16 residues.

The V gene is TRBV2, the J gene TRBJ1-5; 7 bases map to TRBD1. Trimming removed 6 bases from V and 4 bases from J; junction bases left unmatched: 9. CDR1 is SNHLY, CDR2 FYNNEI, per germline. The CDR3 is 15 amino acids. Here the CDR3 DNA reads TGTGCCAGCAGCCTCCGGGACAGTGCAAATCAGCCCCAGCATTTT. It yields the protein CASSLRDSANQPQHF.

The rearrangement joins TRBV4-3 to TRBJ1-1; D is uncertain. This CDR3 contains 15 residues. Germline assignment: CDR1 LGHNA and CDR2 YSLEER. The V gene lost 1 base and the J gene lost 1 base, with 10 bases spanning the gap. The DNA of the CDR3 is TGCGCCAGCAGCCAAGTCCAACTGCGGAACACTGAAGCTTTCTTT. It codes for CASSQVQLRNTEAFF.

The chain recombines TRBV9 with TRBJ2-1; 12 positions agree with TRBD2. Unmatched junction bases numbered 5, after V lost 3 bases and J lost 4 bases. Germline V gives CDR1 SGDLS, CDR2 YYNGEE. This CDR3 has 16 residues. This CDR3 reads CASSAPSGRGYNEQFF. The CDR3 bases are TGTGCCAGCAGCGCCCCTAGCGGGAGGGGATACAATGAGCAGTTCTTC. The full variable domain, completed using reference TRBV9 and TRBJ2-1, is DSGVTQTPKHLITATGQRVTLRCSPRSGDLSVYWYQQSLDQGLQFLIQYYNGEERAKGNILERFSAQQFPDLHSELNLSSLELGDSALYFCASSAPSGRGYNEQFFGPGTRLTVL.